This T cell receptor (beta chain) was sequenced for a study of monozygotic twins with inflammatory bowel disease. Study-level results: Clonotype sharing was lower in IBD patients than healthy twins, most markedly with disease activity.

Germline CDR1 and CDR2: SGHTA and FQGNSA. The CDR3 runs 15 residues. A remark on this clonotype: Antigen: not known.

Amplification of TCRalpha and TCRbeta cDNA involved two nested PCRs that ran for approximately 17 and 9 cycles. TCRdb re-called the 5' RACE reads and shows each CDR3 protein once, DNA omitted. In all, the sample yields approximately 400,000 distinct CDR3 sequences. The TCR sequence derives from a human donor with ulcerative colitis or Crohn's disease, or a healthy co-twin of an affected twin (not recorded which). The material sequenced was blood. The V gene is TRBV7-2, the J gene TRBJ1-3. The CDR3 loop is CASRPRANPGNTIYF. Full variable domain (rest looked up from reference TRBV7-2 and TRBJ1-3): GAGVSQSPSNKVTEKGKDVELRCDPISGHTALYWYRQSLGQGLEFLIYFQGNSAPDKSGLPSDRFSAERTGGSVSTLTIQRTQQEDSAVYLCASRPRANPGNTIYFGEGSWLTVV.